Sequencing of this T cell receptor (beta chain) was carried out in a study of breast tumors, draining lymph nodes, adjacent tissues. Breast cancer patients provided tissue from their axillary draining lymph nodes. The sample holds many counts of this clonotype. TCRdb passed the multiplex PCR reads through MiXCR, listing each CDR3 protein once. The table includes about 140,000 distinct CDR3 sequences, less than 35% detected once. Sequenced material: axillary lymph node tissue. This receptor was obtained from a female donor with breast cancer. Some clones in this sample may be carry-over from other donors' samples.

The CDR3 region has the DNA TGTGCCAGCAGCTTGGGAGGACAGGGGGCTGGAAACACCATATATTTT. It specifies CASSLGGQGAGNTIYF. The rearrangement links TRBV5-4 to TRBJ1-3; TRBD1 matches 10 bases. Germline values: CDR1 SGHNT, CDR2 YYREEE (reference sequence). Trimming at V came to 0 bases and at J to 2 bases, leaving 2 bases not matched to a gene. The CDR3 runs to 16 residues.